One sample yielded the 25 T cell receptor beta chains listed below, sequenced in a study of T cell responses to AZD1222 COVID-19 vaccine. The data were produced by immunoSEQ multiplex PCR, yet TCRdb's version contains in-frame clones alone and is incomplete. Of some 120,000 clones in the sample, roughly nine tenths were seen once. This specimen consisted of peripheral blood, obtained on day 0 of AZD1222 vaccination. These receptors originate from an adult in good health.

The chain links TRBV5-4 to TRBJ1-3, with D unclear. Trimming shortened V by 4 bases and J by 1 base, and 9 bases separated the two germline ends. This CDR3 is built from 14 residues. Germline V gene data show CDR1 as SGHNT and CDR2 as YYREEE (reference sequence). The CDR3 spells CASSPELSGNTIYF. The CDR3 DNA follows: TGTGCCAGCAGCCCCGAGTTGTCTGGAAACACCATATATTTT.

The V gene is TRBV6-1, the J gene TRBJ1-2, with D unresolved. V was clipped by 1 base and J by 4 bases, with 7 bases between them. The CDR3 is made up of 13 amino acids. The germline V gene has CDR1 MNHNS and CDR2 SASEGT. The chain's CDR3 is CASSEDSTYGYTF. For the CDR3, the DNA is TGTGCCAGCAGTGAAGACTCGACCTATGGCTACACCTTC.

This clone was detected once. V usage is TRBV19 and J usage is TRBJ1-5; D gene ambiguous. Trimming took off 0 bases at V and 0 bases at J, with 15 bases between the two ends. This CDR3 comprises 18 residues. Germline V gives CDR1 LNHDA, CDR2 SQIVND (reference sequence). The CDR3 DNA reads as TGTGCCAGTAGTATAGATGGAGTAGGGATAGTTAGCAATCAGCCCCAGCATTTT. The encoded protein is CASSIDGVGIVSNQPQHF. The variable domain in full, with the rest retrieved from reference TRBV19 and TRBJ1-5, is DGGITQSPKYLFRKEGQNVTLSCEQNLNHDAMYWYRQDPGQGLRLIYYSQIVNDFQKGDIAEGYSVSREKKESFPLTVTSAQKNPTAFYLCASSIDGVGIVSNQPQHFGDGTRLSIL.

The J gene is TRBJ2-2, the V gene TRBV7-6, with a possible D match to TRBD1 (6 bases). Per the germline V gene, CDR1 is SGHVS and CDR2 is FNYEAQ. The CDR3 sequence is 16 residues long. V was trimmed by 2 bases and J by 1 base, leaving 11 bases between them. CDR3 nucleotide sequence: TGTGCCAGCAGCTTAATGAGGACAGAGAACACCGGGGAGCTGTTTTTT. Translating it yields CASSLMRTENTGELFF.

V is TRBV3-1 (or the pseudogene TRBV3-2) and J is TRBJ2-7; tentative D call: TRBD1 (5 bases). The CDR3 sequence is 14 residues long. The V end lost 2 bases, the J end lost 2 bases, and 10 bases lay between the germline ends. The germline V gene has CDR1 LGHDT and CDR2 YNNKEL (reference sequence). The CDR3 DNA reads as TGTGCCAGCAGCCAAAGCACAGGAACCTACGAGCAGTACTTC. As protein: CASSQSTGTYEQYF.

J is TRBJ2-3 and V is TRBV5-1; perhaps D is TRBD1 or TRBD2 (5 bases each). V dropped 4 bases and J dropped 0 bases, with 12 bases sitting between them. The CDR3 extends over 15 amino acids. Looked up from germline, CDR1 is SGHRS and CDR2 is YFSETQ. Here the CDR3 DNA reads TGCGCCAGCAGCCGGGACGGAATAAGCACAGATACGCAGTATTTT. Translated: CASSRDGISTDTQYF.

The chain has TRBV28 and TRBJ1-4; D uncertain. Trimming shortened V by 6 bases and J by 4 bases, and 12 bases separated the two germline ends. The CDR3 is 14 amino acids. Germline loops: CDR1 MDHEN, CDR2 SYDVKM. The CDR3 spells CASRPPGSNEKLFF. DNA of the CDR3: TGTGCCAGCAGACCTCCCGGGAGTAATGAAAAACTGTTTTTT.

This clone was picked up many times. The chain links TRBV19 to TRBJ2-2, with 8 bases that match TRBD2. CDR3 length: 14 amino acids. Looked up from germline, CDR1 is LNHDA and CDR2 is SQIVND (reference sequence). Unmatched junction bases numbered 3, after V lost 8 bases and J lost 1 base. CDR3 sequence: CASRRGGNTGELFF. The CDR3 region has the DNA TGTGCCAGTCGCCGGGGGGGGAACACCGGGGAGCTGTTTTTT.

The rearrangement joins TRBV27 to TRBJ1-5, with 7 bases identical to TRBD1. V lost 6 bases to trimming and J lost 7 bases; unmatched junction nucleotides: 9. Per germline, CDR1 MNHEY and CDR2 SMNVEV (reference sequence). The CDR3 loop spans 14 amino acids. CDR3 loop: CASSRQRGQQPQHF. The CDR3, as DNA: TGTGCCAGCAGCCGCCAGAGGGGGCAACAGCCCCAGCATTTT.

This clone was observed a single time. The DNA of the CDR3 is TGTGCCAGCAGCCAAGGGCGACGCCACAGCATTAGCACAGATACGCAGTATTTT. Translation: CASSQGRRHSISTDTQYF. This chain links TRBV14 with TRBJ2-3; D not resolved. V was clipped by 1 base and J by 0 bases, with 17 bases between them. The CDR3 contains 18 residues. The germline V gene has CDR1 SGHDN and CDR2 FVKESK.

The gene calls are TRBV19 and TRBJ2-6; D not resolved. CDR1 is LNHDA and CDR2 is SQIVND in the germline V gene (reference sequence). The V gene lost 5 bases and the J gene lost 0 bases, with 8 bases spanning the gap. The CDR3 covers 15 residues. CDR3 sequence reads: CASSSRSSGANVLTF. The DNA for the CDR3 is TGTGCCAGTAGTTCACGAAGCTCTGGGGCCAACGTCCTGACTTTC.

The V gene is TRBV27, the J gene TRBJ1-5; D not resolved. Between the trimmed V and J ends, which lost 3 bases and 5 bases, there was a span of 8 bases. The CDR3 has 13 residues. Germline loops: CDR1 MNHEY, CDR2 SMNVEV (reference sequence). The CDR3 reads CASSFQPYQPQHF. DNA of the CDR3: TGTGCCAGCAGTTTTCAGCCATATCAGCCCCAGCATTTT.

The chain combines TRBV19 with TRBJ1-2, with no clear D. This CDR3 contains 12 residues. In germline, CDR1 is LNHDA, CDR2 SQIVND (reference sequence). V was pared by 8 bases and J by 8 bases, with 15 bases between. This CDR3 reads CASWLLGGGYTF. CDR3 in DNA: TGTGCCAGTTGGCTCCTTGGAGGGGGCTACACCTTC.

The rearrangement joins TRBV6-5 to TRBJ1-1; D may be TRBD1 (5 bases). The CDR3 runs 13 residues. CDR1 is MNHEY, CDR2 SVGAGI, per germline. The ends were cut back, 7 bases at V and 1 base at J, with 10 bases in the middle. Here the CDR3 DNA reads TGTGCCAGCACGGGGGGGAGGAACACTGAAGCTTTCTTT. Its protein is CASTGGRNTEAFF.

The chain employs TRBV30 and TRBJ1-2; D not resolved. The CDR3 spans 13 residues. Germline V gene lookup returns CDR1 GTSNPN and CDR2 SVGIG (reference sequence). The ends were cut back, 0 bases at V and 5 bases at J, with 10 bases in the middle. The CDR3 loop reads CAWSVWVRYGYTF. CDR3 in DNA: TGTGCCTGGAGTGTATGGGTCAGATATGGCTACACCTTC.

The V call is TRBV12-3 or TRBV12-4, the J call TRBJ1-1; tentative D call: TRBD1 (6 bases). Trimming took 7 bases from V and 6 from J, leaving 15 bases between them. The CDR3 length is 13 residues. CDR3 in DNA: TGTGCCAGCACCGGGGGCTTTCATTCTGAAGCTTTCTTT. It encodes CASTGGFHSEAFF.

The rearrangement joins TRBV5-5 to TRBJ1-1; D unclear. CDR3 length: 15 amino acids. The V gene's germline CDR1 is SGHKS and CDR2 YYEKEE (reference sequence). The V end lost 1 base, the J end lost 0 bases, and 10 bases lay between the germline ends. The CDR3 protein is CASSLKGDLNTEAFF. The CDR3 bases are TGTGCCAGCAGCTTGAAAGGTGATTTGAACACTGAAGCTTTCTTT.

This CDR3 reads CATTEGQGPQPQHF. The DNA of the CDR3 is TGTGCCACTACTGAGGGGCAGGGCCCCCAGCCCCAGCATTTT. This rearrangement joins TRBV2 to TRBJ1-5; the D gene is possibly TRBD1 (5 bases). V was trimmed by 10 bases and J by 7 bases, leaving 20 bases between them. The CDR3 extends over 14 amino acids. Germline V gene data show CDR1 as SNHLY and CDR2 as FYNNEI.

J is TRBJ2-3 and V is TRBV21-1. TRBV21-1 is assigned pseudogene status. This CDR3 region has 13 residues. The CDR3 DNA sequence: TGTGCCAGCAGCTGTTACCTCACAGATACGCAGTATTTT. This gives the protein CASSCYLTDTQYF.

The chain carries TRBV5-1 and TRBJ1-5, with a tentative D call TRBD1 (5 bases). The V and J ends lost 0 bases and 5 bases respectively, with 12 bases between them. There are 15 residues in the CDR3. Germline-derived CDR1 and CDR2 are SGHRS and YFSETQ. CDR3 amino acids: CASSLDSGRDQPQHF. CDR3 nucleotide sequence: TGCGCCAGCAGCTTGGATTCAGGGAGGGATCAGCCCCAGCATTTT.

J is TRBJ1-2 and V is TRBV7-9; D ambiguous. The CDR3 is 14 residues long. Looked up from germline, CDR1 is SEHNR and CDR2 is FQNEAQ (reference sequence). Trimming stripped 5 bases from V and 8 bases from J, with 18 bases between. In nucleotides, the CDR3 is TGTGCCAGCAGCCCCCCGGCGTTAAAGGAGGGCTACACCTTC. Translating it yields CASSPPALKEGYTF.

The V gene is TRBV7-9, the J gene TRBJ1-1; D may be TRBD1 (6 bases). This CDR3 comprises 13 residues. Germline values: CDR1 SEHNR, CDR2 FQNEAQ (reference sequence). V was trimmed by 6 bases and J by 7 bases, leaving 15 bases between them. The CDR3 nucleotides are TGTGCCAGCAGTTTACAGGGTAAACATGAAGCTTTCTTT. Amino acid sequence: CASSLQGKHEAFF.

This chain connects TRBV5-1 to TRBJ1-4; 7 nucleotides agree with TRBD1. The CDR3 extends over 14 amino acids. Per germline, CDR1 SGHRS and CDR2 YFSETQ. Unmatched junction bases numbered 7, after V lost 8 bases and J lost 3 bases. The CDR3 DNA follows: TGCGCCAGTCACACAGGGGTCCCTAATGAAAAACTGTTTTTT. Its protein is CASHTGVPNEKLFF.

This clone has only one observation. This rearrangement joins TRBV7-6 to TRBJ2-7; D gene unclear. Germline V gene lookup returns CDR1 SGHVS and CDR2 FNYEAQ. The V end was cut by 1 base, the J end by 1 base, with 5 bases between. The CDR3 is 13 amino acids. The CDR3 region is CASSLGESYEQYF. The CDR3 DNA sequence: TGTGCCAGCAGCTTAGGAGAGTCCTACGAGCAGTACTTC.

This chain links TRBV4-2 with TRBJ2-1, with TRBD1 matching over 8 bases. The germline gives CDR1 LGHNA, CDR2 YNFKEQ. The CDR3 is 17 residues long. Trimming took 0 bases from V and 8 from J; bases not matched to a gene: 12. CDR3 sequence (DNA): TGTGCCAGCAGCCAAGATGGGCAGGGGGCATTTATGGATGAGCAGTTCTTC. Its translation: CASSQDGQGAFMDEQFF.